A selection of T cell receptor beta chains follows, all from one sample in a study of CD8 T cells in Susac syndrome. TCRdb reprocessed the immunoSEQ multiplex PCR reads via MiXCR and lists one record per CDR3 protein. The sample lists under 200,000 distinct CDR3 sequences; approximately 94% were seen once. Source material: CD4+ T cells from PBMCs. Source of these receptors: a human donor with Susac syndrome. Each CDR3 is given with its conserved first and last residue. A D gene is named only where the DNA matches it firmly. The size field is filled for only some rows; it gives once, few, many or a size class.

j_call: TRBJ2-2; v_call: TRBV30; cdr3_length: 16; clone_size: -; d_call: TRBD1; cdr3_aa: CAWSVGTGANTGELFF; cdr3_nt: TGTGCCTGGAGTGTAGGGACAGGGGCTAACACCGGGGAGCTGTTTTTT
j_call: TRBJ1-2; v_call: TRBV29-1; cdr3_length: 12; clone_size: -; d_call: -; cdr3_aa: CSVGGGGLGYTF; cdr3_nt: TGCAGCGTTGGGGGTGGAGGGTTGGGCTACACCTTC
j_call: TRBJ2-1; v_call: TRBV5-6; cdr3_length: 11; clone_size: -; d_call: -; cdr3_aa: CASSRSLEQFF; cdr3_nt: TGTGCCAGCAGTCGGTCCTTGGAGCAGTTCTTC
j_call: TRBJ1-3; v_call: TRBV29-1; cdr3_length: 14; clone_size: -; d_call: -; cdr3_aa: CSVLPGGGGNTIYF; cdr3_nt: TGCAGCGTTCTCCCCGGGGGCGGTGGAAACACCATATATTTT
j_call: TRBJ1-2; v_call: TRBV30; cdr3_length: 13; clone_size: -; d_call: -; cdr3_aa: CAWSVGGRSKDTF; cdr3_nt: TGTGCCTGGAGCGTAGGGGGACGGTCGAAGGACACCTTC
j_call: TRBJ2-1; v_call: TRBV4-3; cdr3_length: 15; clone_size: -; d_call: TRBD1; cdr3_aa: CASSHHGQGIKEQFF; cdr3_nt: TGCGCCAGCAGCCATCATGGACAGGGAATTAAGGAGCAGTTCTTC
j_call: TRBJ2-7; v_call: TRBV5-1; cdr3_length: 15; clone_size: few; d_call: -; cdr3_aa: CASSSPGRHSYEQYF; cdr3_nt: TGCGCCAGCAGCTCACCGGGACGACACTCCTACGAGCAGTACTTC
j_call: TRBJ2-2; v_call: TRBV5-1; cdr3_length: 15; clone_size: -; d_call: -; cdr3_aa: CASSLAQGITGELFF; cdr3_nt: TGCGCCAGCAGCTTGGCCCAGGGGATTACCGGGGAGCTGTTTTTT
j_call: TRBJ1-1; v_call: TRBV9; cdr3_length: 15; clone_size: -; d_call: TRBD1; cdr3_aa: CASSVRTGENTEAFF; cdr3_nt: TGTGCCAGCAGCGTGAGAACAGGGGAGAACACTGAAGCTTTCTTT
j_call: TRBJ2-5; v_call: TRBV7-7; cdr3_length: 15; clone_size: once; d_call: -; cdr3_aa: CASSLIGGPQETQYF; cdr3_nt: TGTGCTAGCAGCTTAATCGGGGGGCCTCAAGAGACCCAGTACTTC
j_call: TRBJ2-5; v_call: TRBV30; cdr3_length: 13; clone_size: -; d_call: -; cdr3_aa: CAWSVGGLETQYF; cdr3_nt: TGTGCCTGGAGTGTAGGGGGGCTCGAGACCCAGTACTTC
j_call: TRBJ2-7; v_call: TRBV6-2/TRBV6-3; cdr3_length: 16; clone_size: -; d_call: -; cdr3_aa: CASSAPGTPNSYEQYF; cdr3_nt: TGTGCCAGCAGTGCCCCCGGGACGCCGAACTCCTACGAGCAGTACTTC
j_call: TRBJ2-5; v_call: TRBV14; cdr3_length: 15; clone_size: -; d_call: -; cdr3_aa: CASSQVGRYQETQYF; cdr3_nt: TGTGCCAGCAGCCAAGTTGGACGGTATCAAGAGACCCAGTACTTC
j_call: TRBJ1-2; v_call: TRBV5-1; cdr3_length: 16; clone_size: -; d_call: TRBD1; cdr3_aa: CASSSQPGQTNYGYTF; cdr3_nt: TGCGCCAGCAGCTCGCAACCGGGACAGACTAACTATGGCTACACCTTC
j_call: TRBJ2-3; v_call: TRBV28; cdr3_length: 18; clone_size: -; d_call: -; cdr3_aa: CASSLGPFGGSSTDTQYF; cdr3_nt: TGTGCCAGCAGTTTAGGCCCGTTTGGCGGGTCAAGCACAGATACGCAGTATTTT
j_call: TRBJ2-7; v_call: TRBV29-1; cdr3_length: 12; clone_size: -; d_call: -; cdr3_aa: CSAGVQCAEQYF; cdr3_nt: TGCAGCGCCGGGGTCCAATGCGCCGAGCAGTACTTC
j_call: TRBJ2-3; v_call: TRBV30; cdr3_length: 15; clone_size: -; d_call: -; cdr3_aa: CAWSGAQGLTDTQYF; cdr3_nt: TGTGCCTGGAGCGGCGCACAGGGATTAACAGATACGCAGTATTTT
j_call: TRBJ2-7; v_call: TRBV30; cdr3_length: 13; clone_size: -; d_call: TRBD1; cdr3_aa: CAWGIDRDHEQYF; cdr3_nt: TGTGCCTGGGGCATAGACAGGGACCACGAGCAGTACTTC
j_call: TRBJ1-2; v_call: TRBV29-1; cdr3_length: 12; clone_size: -; d_call: -; cdr3_aa: CSVDDRNYGYTF; cdr3_nt: TGCAGCGTTGACGACAGAAACTATGGCTACACCTTC
j_call: TRBJ2-3; v_call: TRBV4-2; cdr3_length: 19; clone_size: -; d_call: TRBD2; cdr3_aa: CASSQGAGWLAGGTDTQYF; cdr3_nt: TGTGCCAGCAGCCAAGGGGCGGGTTGGCTAGCGGGGGGAACAGATACGCAGTATTTT
j_call: TRBJ1-1; v_call: TRBV7-3; cdr3_length: 13; clone_size: -; d_call: TRBD1; cdr3_aa: CASSWTGRTEAFF; cdr3_nt: TGTGCCAGCTCCTGGACAGGGAGGACTGAAGCTTTCTTT
j_call: TRBJ2-7; v_call: TRBV9; cdr3_length: 14; clone_size: -; d_call: -; cdr3_aa: CASSPSQSPYEQYF; cdr3_nt: TGTGCCAGCAGCCCCTCCCAGTCGCCCTACGAGCAGTACTTC
j_call: TRBJ2-1; v_call: TRBV20-1; cdr3_length: 17; clone_size: -; d_call: TRBD2; cdr3_aa: CSASASGGPPPYNEQFF; cdr3_nt: TGCAGTGCTAGTGCGAGCGGGGGGCCCCCCCCTTACAATGAGCAGTTCTTC